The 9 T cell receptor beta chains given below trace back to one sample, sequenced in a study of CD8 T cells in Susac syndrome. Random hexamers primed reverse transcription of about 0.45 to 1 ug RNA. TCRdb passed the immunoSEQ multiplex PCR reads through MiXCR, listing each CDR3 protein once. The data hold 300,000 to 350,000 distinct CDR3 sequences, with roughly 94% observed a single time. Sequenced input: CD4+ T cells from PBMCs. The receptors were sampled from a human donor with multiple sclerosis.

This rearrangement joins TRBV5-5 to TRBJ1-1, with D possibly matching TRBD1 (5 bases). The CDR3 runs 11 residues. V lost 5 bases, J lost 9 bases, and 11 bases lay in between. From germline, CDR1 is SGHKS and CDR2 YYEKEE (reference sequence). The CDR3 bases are TGTGCCAGCAGGGGGACGGGGCAAGCTTTCTTT. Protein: CASRGTGQAFF.

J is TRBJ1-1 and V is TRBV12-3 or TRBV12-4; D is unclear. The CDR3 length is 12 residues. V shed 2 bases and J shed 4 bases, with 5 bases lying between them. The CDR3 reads CASSLWGTEAFF. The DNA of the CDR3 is TGTGCCAGCAGTTTATGGGGCACTGAAGCTTTCTTT.

Written as DNA, the CDR3 is TGTGCCAGCAGTTCGGGACAGAAGAACACTGAAGCTTTCTTT. This sequence encodes CASSSGQKNTEAFF. The rearrangement joins TRBV27 to TRBJ1-1; TRBD1 matches 7 bases. This CDR3 is built from 14 residues. Germline CDR1 reads MNHEY; CDR2 reads SMNVEV (reference sequence). V shed 4 bases and J 1 base; nucleotides not matched to a gene: 3.

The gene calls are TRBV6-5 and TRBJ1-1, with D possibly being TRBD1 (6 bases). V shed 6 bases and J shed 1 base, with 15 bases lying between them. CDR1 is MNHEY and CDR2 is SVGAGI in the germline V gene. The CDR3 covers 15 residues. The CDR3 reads CASSDSGVGNTEAFF. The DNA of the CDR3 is TGTGCCAGCAGCGACTCAGGGGTCGGGAACACTGAAGCTTTCTTT.

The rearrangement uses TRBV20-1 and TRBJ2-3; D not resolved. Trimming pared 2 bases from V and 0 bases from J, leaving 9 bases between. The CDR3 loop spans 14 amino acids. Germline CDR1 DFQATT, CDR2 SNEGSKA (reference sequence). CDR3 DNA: TGCAGTGCTAGACCCGATACTAGCACAGATACGCAGTATTTT. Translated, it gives CSARPDTSTDTQYF.

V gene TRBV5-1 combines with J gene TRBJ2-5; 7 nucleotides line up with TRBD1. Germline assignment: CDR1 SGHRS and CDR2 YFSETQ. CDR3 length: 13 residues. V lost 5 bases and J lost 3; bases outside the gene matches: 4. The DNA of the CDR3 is TGCGCCAGCAGATGGACAGGCGAAGAGACCCAGTACTTC. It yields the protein CASRWTGEETQYF. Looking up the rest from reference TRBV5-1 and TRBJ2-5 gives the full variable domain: KAGVTQTPRYLIKTRGQQVTLSCSPISGHRSVSWYQQTPGQGLQFLFEYFSETQRNKGNFPGRFSGRQFSNSRSEMNVSTLELGDSALYLCASRWTGEETQYFGPGTRLLVL.

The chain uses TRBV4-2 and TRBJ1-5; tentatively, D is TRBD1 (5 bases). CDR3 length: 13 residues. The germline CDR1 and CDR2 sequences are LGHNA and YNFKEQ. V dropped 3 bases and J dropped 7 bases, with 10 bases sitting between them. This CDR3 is CASSHGRDQPQHF. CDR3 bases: TGTGCCAGCAGCCATGGCAGGGACCAGCCCCAGCATTTT.

The CDR3 loop is CASSPPPADTQYF. The DNA of the CDR3 is TGCGCCAGCAGCCCCCCCCCGGCAGATACGCAGTATTTT. This chain links TRBV5-1 with TRBJ2-3; no firm D call. Germline assignment: CDR1 SGHRS and CDR2 YFSETQ. This CDR3 comprises 13 residues. V was cut by 4 bases and J by 4 bases, with 10 bases left in between.

The CDR3 loop reads CASSMEVQETQYF. The CDR3 DNA is TGTGCCAGTAGTATGGAGGTTCAAGAGACCCAGTACTTC. V is TRBV19 and J is TRBJ2-5, with D possibly TRBD2 on 5 matching bases. Trimming cost V 3 bases and J 2 bases, with 7 bases left between them. CDR1 LNHDA and CDR2 SQIVND come from the germline V gene (reference sequence). There are 13 residues in the CDR3.